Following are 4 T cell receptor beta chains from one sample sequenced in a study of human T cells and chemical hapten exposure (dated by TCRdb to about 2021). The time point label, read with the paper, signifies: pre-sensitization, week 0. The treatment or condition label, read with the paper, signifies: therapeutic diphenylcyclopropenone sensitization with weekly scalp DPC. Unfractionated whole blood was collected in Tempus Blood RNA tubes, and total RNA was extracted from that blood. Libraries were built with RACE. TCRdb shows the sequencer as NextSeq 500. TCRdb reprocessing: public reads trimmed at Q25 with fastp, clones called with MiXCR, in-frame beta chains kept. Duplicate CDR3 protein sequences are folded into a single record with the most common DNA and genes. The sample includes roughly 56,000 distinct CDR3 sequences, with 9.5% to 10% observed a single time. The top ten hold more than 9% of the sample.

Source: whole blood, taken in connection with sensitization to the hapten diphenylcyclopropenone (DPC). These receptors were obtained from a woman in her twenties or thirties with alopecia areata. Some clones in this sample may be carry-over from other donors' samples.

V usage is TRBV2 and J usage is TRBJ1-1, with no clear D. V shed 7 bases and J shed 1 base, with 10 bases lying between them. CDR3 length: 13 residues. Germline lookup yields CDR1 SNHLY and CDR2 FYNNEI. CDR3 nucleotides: TGTGCCAGCAAGAATCCATCGAACACTGAAGCTTTCTTT. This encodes CASKNPSNTEAFF.

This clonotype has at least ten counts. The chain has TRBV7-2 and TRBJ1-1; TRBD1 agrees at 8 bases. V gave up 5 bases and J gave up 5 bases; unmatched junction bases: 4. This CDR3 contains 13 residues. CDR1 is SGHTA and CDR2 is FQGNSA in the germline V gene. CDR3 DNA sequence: TGTGCCAGCAGCAACGACAGGGGTACTGAAGCTTTCTTT. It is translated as CASSNDRGTEAFF.

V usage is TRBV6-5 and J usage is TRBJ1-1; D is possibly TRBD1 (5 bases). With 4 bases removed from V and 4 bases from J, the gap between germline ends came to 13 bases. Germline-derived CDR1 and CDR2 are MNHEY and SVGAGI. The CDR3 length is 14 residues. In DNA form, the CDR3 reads TGTGCCAGCAGTTTATCGGGGGGAACCACTGAAGCTTTCTTT. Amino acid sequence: CASSLSGGTTEAFF.

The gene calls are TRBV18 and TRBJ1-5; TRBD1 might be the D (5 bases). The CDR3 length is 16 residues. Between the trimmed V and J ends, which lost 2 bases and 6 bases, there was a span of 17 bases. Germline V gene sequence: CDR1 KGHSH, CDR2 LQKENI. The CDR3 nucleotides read TGTGCCAGCTCACCATCTCAGGGAAATCAGGGTCAGCCCCAGCATTTT. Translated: CASSPSQGNQGQPQHF.